The source of this T cell receptor (beta chain) is a study of sequential checkpoint blockade in melanoma. Study information: Patients were randomized 1:1 to nivolumab-then-ipilimumab or ipilimumab-then-nivolumab first-line. After both sequences, patients received maintenance nivolumab.

The sample's treatment: randomized to nivolumab then ipilimumab (arm A) or the reverse (arm B). None of the patients previously received DNA-damaging chemotherapy. PBMC sorting kept live CD3+CD8+ cells without CD19 or CD56. Judged by abundance, this clone is large. TCRdb's table, derived via immunoSEQ multiplex PCR, lists solely in-frame clones and lacks some. Of several thousand clones listed, 71% are singletons. The sample consisted of CD8+ T cells sorted from blood (inferred from file names), taken from a patient given nivolumab and ipilimumab in sequence. The TCR was taken from a human donor with melanoma.

DNA for the CDR3: TGTGCCAGCAGCCCCCGGGGGAATGAAGCTTTCTTT. This sequence encodes CASSPRGNEAFF. The chain carries TRBV7-9 and TRBJ1-1; possibly TRBD1 for D (5 bases). The germline gives CDR1 SEHNR, CDR2 FQNEAQ (reference sequence). The CDR3 is made up of 12 amino acids. Trimming shortened V by 5 bases and J by 7 bases, and 11 bases separated the two germline ends.